The 21 T cell receptor beta chains below come from one sample, sequenced in a study of early T cells in non-severe SARS-CoV-2 infection. TCRdb re-analysed the 5' RACE reads in MiXCR, keeping a single row per CDR3 protein. The sample has 50,000 to 55,000 distinct CDR3 sequences; 9% to 9.5% are singletons. The sample comprised whole blood. The receptors originated from an adult who was a healthcare worker with PCR-confirmed SARS-CoV-2 infection or an uninfected control (not recorded which).

This clonotype came up many times. The chain links TRBV5-1 to TRBJ2-2; TRBD2 matches at 9 bases. The germline CDR1 and CDR2 sequences are SGHRS and YFSETQ. This CDR3 has 16 amino acids. Germline trimming cut 0 bases from V and 3 bases from J; bases unmatched to any gene: 3. The CDR3: CASSLVIAGDTGELFF. CDR3 in DNA: TGCGCCAGCAGCTTGGTAATAGCGGGAGACACCGGGGAGCTGTTTTTT.

This clonotype qualifies as medium-sized. The chain joins TRBV20-1 to TRBJ2-1; D unclear. The V and J ends lost 5 bases and 10 bases respectively, with 15 bases between them. Germline CDR1 is DFQATT and CDR2 is SNEGSKA (reference sequence). This CDR3 is built from 12 residues. Here the CDR3 reads CSAPDTAAEQFF. The CDR3 DNA reads as TGCAGTGCTCCCGACACCGCAGCGGAGCAGTTCTTC.

This clonotype occurred once. The chain uses TRBV5-1 and TRBJ1-1, with D perhaps TRBD1 (6 bases). Germline V CDR1 and CDR2: SGHRS, YFSETQ. The CDR3 totals 13 residues. V was shortened by 7 bases and J by 1 base, with 11 bases between the two germline ends. In nucleotides, the CDR3 is TGCGCCAGCGCCGGACAGCAGAACACTGAAGCTTTCTTT. This gives the protein CASAGQQNTEAFF.

This clonotype was recorded many times. The chain employs TRBV19 and TRBJ2-1; D perhaps matches TRBD2 (5 bases). There are 15 residues in the CDR3. V was cut by 5 bases and J by 4 bases, with 15 bases left in between. Germline CDR1 LNHDA, CDR2 SQIVND (reference sequence). The CDR3 loop reads CASSWASSQYNEQFF. The DNA of the CDR3 is TGTGCCAGTAGTTGGGCTAGCAGTCAATACAATGAGCAGTTCTTC.

This clonotype occurred many times. The CDR3 protein is CASSYHQGPQHF. The CDR3 region has the DNA TGTGCCAGCAGCTACCATCAGGGGCCCCAGCATTTT. The rearrangement uses TRBV5-4 and TRBJ1-5; tentative D call: TRBD1 (5 bases). Germline CDR1 SGHNT, CDR2 YYREEE (reference sequence). The ends were cut back, 3 bases at V and 9 bases at J, with 10 bases in the middle. The CDR3 contains 12 residues.

Ten or more counts support this clonotype. The V and J genes are TRBV6-2 or TRBV6-3 and TRBJ2-1, with 13 positions matching TRBD2. CDR3 length equals 16 residues. Germline loops: CDR1 MNHEY, CDR2 SVGEGT. J was trimmed by 9 bases and V by 2 bases; bases with no gene match: 7. The CDR3 here is CASSYPTSGRGSEQFF. Here the CDR3 DNA reads TGTGCCAGCAGTTACCCCACTAGCGGGAGGGGGAGTGAGCAGTTCTTC.

This clonotype occurred many times. This CDR3 reads CASSPGLTGQYF. The CDR3 nucleotides are TGTGCCAGCTCTCCGGGACTAACAGGGCAGTACTTC. J is TRBJ2-7 and V is TRBV6-2 or TRBV6-3; 7 bases agree with TRBD2. After removal of 8 bases from V and 9 bases from J, the junction contained 10 bases not matched to a gene. Per the germline V gene, CDR1 is MNHEY and CDR2 is SVGEGT. The CDR3 covers 12 residues.

V gene TRBV19 combines with J gene TRBJ1-5, with TRBD1 identical over 10 bases. CDR3 size: 15 residues. In germline, CDR1 is LNHDA, CDR2 SQIVND (reference sequence). V shed 5 bases, J shed 9 bases, and the junction held 10 bases outside the gene matches. This CDR3 is CASSRDRGLIWPQHF. For the CDR3, the DNA is TGTGCCAGTAGTCGGGACAGGGGTCTTATCTGGCCCCAGCATTTT. Complete variable domain (other parts from reference TRBV19 and TRBJ1-5): DGGITQSPKYLFRKEGQNVTLSCEQNLNHDAMYWYRQDPGQGLRLIYYSQIVNDFQKGDIAEGYSVSREKKESFPLTVTSAQKNPTAFYLCASSRDRGLIWPQHFGDGTRLSIL.

V is TRBV7-2 and J is TRBJ2-5; 8 positions match TRBD2. Germline-derived CDR1 and CDR2 are SGHTA and FQGNSA. V lost 5 bases to trimming and J lost 5 bases; unmatched junction nucleotides: 7. The CDR3 totals 14 residues. CDR3 loop: CASSQERGLETQYF. The CDR3 coding sequence is TGTGCCAGCAGCCAAGAGCGGGGGCTGGAGACCCAGTACTTC.

The gene calls are TRBV4-1 and TRBJ2-7, with D possibly being TRBD1 or TRBD2 (5 bases each). Trimming left V 3 bases short and J 5 bases short, with 14 bases between. The CDR3 spans 14 residues. The germline gives CDR1 MGHRA, CDR2 YSYEKL. The CDR3 is CASSHPRDRDEQYF. CDR3 DNA sequence: TGCGCCAGCAGCCATCCCCGGGACCGGGACGAGCAGTACTTC.

In this sample, this clonotype turned up many times. V and J are TRBV29-1 and TRBJ2-1; a possible D gene is TRBD2 (6 bases). Germline CDR1 is SQVTM and CDR2 is ANQGSEA. The germline V and J ends were trimmed by 6 bases and 0 bases, with 18 bases remaining between them. The length of the CDR3 is 16 residues. CDR3 bases: TGCAGCGTAGTCGCGGACGGACTAAGCTCCTACAATGAGCAGTTCTTC. Translated: CSVVADGLSSYNEQFF.

This clonotype appeared many times. The chain employs TRBV27 and TRBJ1-2; no firm D call. Deletions cut 6 bases from V and 3 bases from J, with 11 bases between. CDR3 length: 13 amino acids. Germline CDR1 reads MNHEY; CDR2 reads SMNVEV (reference sequence). CDR3 residues: CASSAGRDYGYTF. Written as DNA, the CDR3 is TGTGCCAGCAGCGCCGGTCGAGACTATGGCTACACCTTC.

This clonotype was counted a few times. The chain employs TRBV11-2 and TRBJ2-1, with D perhaps matching TRBD2 (5 bases). V lost 1 base and J 6 bases, leaving 10 bases between the germline ends. CDR1 and CDR2 (germline): SGHAT, FQNNGV. The CDR3 runs 14 residues. DNA for the CDR3: TGTGCCAGCAGCTTAGGCTGGGCGGGCAATGAGCAGTTCTTC. It encodes CASSLGWAGNEQFF. Looking up the rest from reference TRBV11-2 and TRBJ2-1 gives the full variable domain: EAGVAQSPRYKIIEKRQSVAFWCNPISGHATLYWYQQILGQGPKLLIQFQNNGVVDDSQLPKDRFSAERLKGVDSTLKIQPAKLEDSAVYLCASSLGWAGNEQFFGPGTRLTVL.

CDR3: CASSPTIDRPGANVLTF. The DNA of the CDR3 is TGTGCCAGCAGCCCTACCATTGACAGGCCAGGGGCCAACGTCCTGACTTTC. This chain joins TRBV7-9 and TRBJ2-6; D perhaps matches TRBD1 (6 bases). V was trimmed by 5 bases and J by 4 bases, leaving 18 bases between them. This CDR3 spans 17 amino acids. Germline assignment: CDR1 SEHNR and CDR2 FQNEAQ (reference sequence).

The sample holds many counts of this clonotype. This rearrangement joins TRBV7-2 to TRBJ1-1; 8 bases line up with TRBD1. Germline V CDR1 and CDR2: SGHTA, FQGNSA. Losses at the gene ends were 7 bases for V and 6 bases for J; bases not matched to a gene: 7. The CDR3 spans 13 residues. The CDR3 DNA follows: TGTGCCAGCAACCTAGACAGGGGCGCTGAAGCTTTCTTT. Translation: CASNLDRGAEAFF. Drawing the rest from reference TRBV7-2 and TRBJ1-1, the complete variable domain is GAGVSQSPSNKVTEKGKDVELRCDPISGHTALYWYRQSLGQGLEFLIYFQGNSAPDKSGLPSDRFSAERTGGSVSTLTIQRTQQEDSAVYLCASNLDRGAEAFFGQGTRLTVV.

The V call is TRBV27, the J call TRBJ2-2; the D is unclear. In germline, CDR1 is MNHEY, CDR2 SMNVEV (reference sequence). The CDR3 contains 13 residues. Trimming stripped 5 bases from V and 0 bases from J, with 4 bases between. CDR3 in amino acids: CASSITNTGELFF. CDR3 bases: TGTGCCAGCAGTATCACGAACACCGGGGAGCTGTTTTTT.

This clonotype was detected many times. The chain links TRBV29-1 to TRBJ2-7, with TRBD1 identical over 8 bases. CDR3 length: 13 amino acids. Germline-derived CDR1 and CDR2 are SQVTM and ANQGSEA. V trimming: 4 bases; J trimming: 6 bases; junction bases outside the gene matches: 8. As DNA, the CDR3 is TGCAGCGTTGGAAAGGACAGGGTGGGCGAGCAGTACTTC. Translation gives CSVGKDRVGEQYF.

There are many counts of this clonotype. The chain is built from TRBV6-5 and TRBJ1-3; D gene unclear. The CDR3 consists of 15 residues. Trimming stripped 0 bases from V and 4 bases from J, with 10 bases between. Germline V gene lookup returns CDR1 MNHEY and CDR2 SVGAGI. CDR3 sequence reads: CASSYSYGSGNTIYF. The CDR3 bases are TGTGCCAGCAGTTACTCGTATGGGTCCGGAAACACCATATATTTT.

This clonotype was seen only a few times. The junction departs from the called germline gene at one end, perhaps through a read error. The chain joins TRBV3-1 to TRBJ2-4, with 7 bases fitting TRBD1. This CDR3 comprises 15 residues. CDR1 and CDR2 from the germline V gene are LGHDT and YNNKEL (reference sequence). CDR3 protein: CVSSQDPTGALYQYF. In nucleotides, the CDR3 is TGTGTCAGCAGCCAAGATCCTACAGGGGCCTTATACCAGTACTTC.

The sample holds many counts of this clonotype. The chain carries TRBV5-1 and TRBJ2-6; D unclear. The length of the CDR3 is 17 residues. V was shortened by 6 bases and J by 0 bases, with 16 bases between the two germline ends. Germline V lookup: CDR1 SGHRS, CDR2 YFSETQ. The CDR3 loop is CASTPVPFSSGANVLTF. CDR3 nucleotide sequence: TGCGCCAGCACACCTGTCCCTTTTAGCTCTGGGGCCAACGTCCTGACTTTC.

The table lists this clonotype with many counts. J is TRBJ1-1 and V is TRBV10-1, with D unresolved. Trimming stripped 1 base from V and 3 bases from J, with 12 bases between. Germline CDR1 WNHNN, CDR2 SYGVQD (reference sequence). The length of the CDR3 is 15 residues. CDR3 residues: CASSEYSQSDTEAFF. The CDR3 coding sequence is TGCGCCAGCAGTGAGTACTCCCAGTCAGACACTGAAGCTTTCTTT.